These T cell receptor beta chains were read from a single sample in a study of immune aging and cytomegalovirus after organ transplant. These receptors have no identified antigens. TCRdb reanalysed the single-cell sequencing reads using MiXCR and keeps one entry per CDR3 protein. Among more than 20,000 distinct CDR3 sequences, approximately 34% were seen once, and the ten largest hold less than 30%. The sample here was CMV peptide-activated CD4+ and CD8+ T cells sorted from blood, taken at five time points, pooled. The receptors shown here come from a female donor who had a heart transplant and CMV viremia. Each CDR3 is given with its conserved first and last residue. Fields, in order: D gene, CDR3 length, V gene, clone size, J gene, CDR3 DNA, CDR3 protein. The D gene is left open where the match is weak. The listing skips clone size in some rows; elsewhere it reads once, few, many or a size class.

D gene: .; CDR3 length: 12; V gene: TRBV5-6; clone size: .; J gene: TRBJ1-1; CDR3 DNA: TGTGCCAGCAGCTTGTTGGGGGCGCAGGCTTTCTTT; CDR3 protein: CASSLLGAQAFF
D gene: .; CDR3 length: 15; V gene: TRBV12-3/TRBV12-4; clone size: medium-sized; J gene: TRBJ2-3; CDR3 DNA: TGTGCCAGCAGTTCTGGTCCCGGGCTCACAGATACGCAGTATTTT; CDR3 protein: CASSSGPGLTDTQYF
D gene: .; CDR3 length: 11; V gene: TRBV29-1; clone size: few; J gene: TRBJ2-5; CDR3 DNA: TGCAGCGTCATCCCTCCAGTGACCCAGTACTTC; CDR3 protein: CSVIPPVTQYF
D gene: TRBD2; CDR3 length: 18; V gene: TRBV24-1; clone size: .; J gene: TRBJ2-2; CDR3 DNA: TGTGCCACCAGTGCCCAGGGGCTAGCGGGAGGAATTGGCGGGGAGCTGTTTTTT; CDR3 protein: CATSAQGLAGGIGGELFF
D gene: TRBD1; CDR3 length: 14; V gene: TRBV2; clone size: .; J gene: TRBJ1-5; CDR3 DNA: TGTGCCAGCAGTGGGACAGGGAGGGGTCAGCCCCAGCATTTT; CDR3 protein: CASSGTGRGQPQHF
D gene: .; CDR3 length: 10; V gene: TRBV7-2; clone size: medium-sized; J gene: TRBJ2-3; CDR3 DNA: TGTGCCAGCAGCTCCTATACGCAGTATTTT; CDR3 protein: CASSSYTQYF
D gene: TRBD1; CDR3 length: 14; V gene: TRBV2; clone size: medium-sized; J gene: TRBJ2-5; CDR3 DNA: TGTGCCAGCAGTGAGCGGACAGGGATGGAGACCCAGTACTTC; CDR3 protein: CASSERTGMETQYF
D gene: TRBD1; CDR3 length: 17; V gene: TRBV11-2; clone size: few; J gene: TRBJ2-3; CDR3 DNA: TGTGCCAGCAGCTTAGCCCTCGGGGACAGGGCAGCAGATACGCAGTATTTT; CDR3 protein: CASSLALGDRAADTQYF
D gene: .; CDR3 length: 12; V gene: TRBV6-5; clone size: .; J gene: TRBJ2-3; CDR3 DNA: TGTGCCAGCAGTTACCCCGAGGAGGCGCAGTATTTT; CDR3 protein: CASSYPEEAQYF
D gene: .; CDR3 length: 17; V gene: TRBV4-1; clone size: .; J gene: TRBJ2-2; CDR3 DNA: TGCGCCAGCAGCCAAGTTAGGGGCCTCGAGAACACCGGGGAGCTGTTTTTT; CDR3 protein: CASSQVRGLENTGELFF
D gene: .; CDR3 length: 14; V gene: TRBV9; clone size: .; J gene: TRBJ1-5; CDR3 DNA: TGTGCCAGCAATGAGGACGGTTTCAATCAGCCCCAGCATTTT; CDR3 protein: CASNEDGFNQPQHF
D gene: TRBD1; CDR3 length: 15; V gene: TRBV20-1; clone size: many; J gene: TRBJ2-3; CDR3 DNA: TGCAGTGCCTCGGGGGACAGGGACCTCCCAGATACGCAGTATTTT; CDR3 protein: CSASGDRDLPDTQYF
D gene: .; CDR3 length: 14; V gene: TRBV5-6; clone size: .; J gene: TRBJ1-1; CDR3 DNA: TGTGCCAGCAGCTTGTGGAAGGGGATATTTGAAGCTTTCTTT; CDR3 protein: CASSLWKGIFEAFF
D gene: .; CDR3 length: 12; V gene: TRBV30; clone size: few; J gene: TRBJ2-6; CDR3 DNA: TGTGCCTGGAGCTCTGGGGCCAACGTCCTGACTTTC; CDR3 protein: CAWSSGANVLTF
D gene: TRBD2; CDR3 length: 14; V gene: TRBV6-2/TRBV6-3; clone size: few; J gene: TRBJ2-1; CDR3 DNA: TGTGCCAGCAGAGCGGGGGGCATTTACAATGAGCAGTTCTTC; CDR3 protein: CASRAGGIYNEQFF
D gene: TRBD1; CDR3 length: 16; V gene: TRBV25-1; clone size: medium-sized; J gene: TRBJ1-2; CDR3 DNA: TGTGCCAGCAGTGACACCGGGACAGGGTTCCTCTATGGCTACACCTTC; CDR3 protein: CASSDTGTGFLYGYTF
D gene: .; CDR3 length: 21; V gene: TRBV28; clone size: .; J gene: TRBJ2-1; CDR3 DNA: TGTGCCAACAGCAAACAAATGGGGGCGGGAGACGTTCTTGGGTCCTACAATGAGCAGTTCTTC; CDR3 protein: CANSKQMGAGDVLGSYNEQFF
D gene: .; CDR3 length: 12; V gene: TRBV12-3/TRBV12-4; clone size: .; J gene: TRBJ2-7; CDR3 DNA: TGTGCCAGCAGTTCAGGGACCAGGGAGCAGCACTTC; CDR3 protein: CASSSGTREQHF
D gene: .; CDR3 length: 16; V gene: TRBV6-5; clone size: medium-sized; J gene: TRBJ1-6; CDR3 DNA: TGTGCCAGCAGTTACTCGAGTCCAGGAAAAAATTCACCCCTCCACTTT; CDR3 protein: CASSYSSPGKNSPLHF
D gene: TRBD1; CDR3 length: 13; V gene: TRBV29-1; clone size: .; J gene: TRBJ2-5; CDR3 DNA: TGCAGCGCAAGACAGGGGGCAGGGGAGACCCAGTACTTC; CDR3 protein: CSARQGAGETQYF
D gene: TRBD2; CDR3 length: 18; V gene: TRBV6-5; clone size: .; J gene: TRBJ2-1; CDR3 DNA: TGTGCCAGCAGTTCGCGCCGGGGACTAGCGGGGACCTACAATGAGCAGTTCTTC; CDR3 protein: CASSSRRGLAGTYNEQFF
D gene: .; CDR3 length: 14; V gene: TRBV20-1; clone size: many; J gene: TRBJ2-2; CDR3 DNA: TGCAGTGCTCGCCGGGACGGCAACACCGGGGAGCTGTTTTTT; CDR3 protein: CSARRDGNTGELFF
D gene: .; CDR3 length: 15; V gene: TRBV28; clone size: medium-sized; J gene: TRBJ1-1; CDR3 DNA: TGTGCCAGCAGTTTATGGGCAGGGCAGAACACTGAAGCTTTCTTT; CDR3 protein: CASSLWAGQNTEAFF
D gene: .; CDR3 length: 16; V gene: TRBV6-5; clone size: .; J gene: TRBJ2-1; CDR3 DNA: TGTGCCAGCAGTTACTCCGGAGCGGGTTCCTACAATGGGCAGTTCTTC; CDR3 protein: CASSYSGAGSYNGQFF
D gene: .; CDR3 length: 16; V gene: TRBV4-2; clone size: many; J gene: TRBJ2-3; CDR3 DNA: TGTGCCAGCAGCCAAGATCTAGAATTACCAACAGATACGCAGTATTTT; CDR3 protein: CASSQDLELPTDTQYF